The 28 T cell receptor beta chains in this list originate from one sample, sequenced in a study of blood T cell repertoires in COVID-19. Repertoires were generated with immunoSEQ multiplex PCR, while TCRdb's copy carries only in-frame clones and drops some. This sample has about 130,000 clones, with roughly 88% found just once. The sample consisted of peripheral blood. The receptors here all came from a human donor in a cohort sampled during active COVID-19.

The chain employs TRBV2 and TRBJ2-1; 11 bases are shared with TRBD1. This CDR3 contains 17 residues. Unmatched junction bases numbered 9, after V lost 4 bases and J lost 4 bases. Germline CDR1 reads SNHLY; CDR2 reads FYNNEI. CDR3 loop: CASSGTGGEPRYNEQFF. In DNA, the CDR3 is TGTGCCAGCAGTGGGACAGGGGGCGAGCCTCGATACAATGAGCAGTTCTTC.

This chain uses TRBV30 with TRBJ2-7; TRBD2 matches at 12 bases. Germline V gene data show CDR1 as GTSNPN and CDR2 as SVGIG (reference sequence). Trimming at V came to 8 bases and at J to 6 bases, leaving 11 bases not matched to a gene. The CDR3 is made up of 14 amino acids. CDR3 loop: CASSLAGGAGEQYF. CDR3 DNA: TGTGCCAGCTCGCTAGCGGGAGGGGCGGGCGAGCAGTACTTC.

The chain combines TRBV6-1 with TRBJ2-7; 7 bases are shared with TRBD1. Germline CDR1 MNHNS, CDR2 SASEGT. The CDR3 has 15 residues. V was clipped by 3 bases and J by 3 bases; unmatched bases: 8. The CDR3, as DNA: TGTGCCAGCAGTGACGGACAGGTGGGGGACTACGAGCAGTACTTC. It yields the protein CASSDGQVGDYEQYF.

J is TRBJ1-1 and V is TRBV5-1, with D perhaps matching TRBD1 (5 bases). The CDR3 loop spans 19 amino acids. From germline, CDR1 is SGHRS and CDR2 YFSETQ. V dropped 4 bases and J dropped 0 bases, with 25 bases sitting between them. The CDR3 DNA sequence: TGCGCCAGCAGCGCTTGGGAAATGAGCAGGCGACAGCTGAACACTGAAGCTTTCTTT. Encoded protein: CASSAWEMSRRQLNTEAFF.

The chain carries TRBV5-1 and TRBJ2-5, with 8 bases aligning to TRBD2. V was clipped by 4 bases and J by 5 bases; unmatched bases: 7. Germline-derived CDR1 and CDR2 are SGHRS and YFSETQ. CDR3 length: 14 amino acids. This CDR3 reads CASSRSGGGETQYF. As DNA, the CDR3 is TGCGCCAGCAGCCGAAGCGGGGGCGGGGAGACCCAGTACTTC.

This clone qualifies as medium-sized. Germline and junction disagree at one end, which may indicate a read error. The rearrangement joins TRBV3-1 (or the pseudogene TRBV3-2) to TRBJ2-1; 14 bases map to TRBD2. Per the germline V gene, CDR1 is LGHDT and CDR2 is YNNKEL (reference sequence). The CDR3 length is 17 residues. The CDR3 is CASSQGFVGLAGVTLIF. CDR3 DNA sequence: TGTGCCAGCAGCCAAGGATTCGTGGGACTAGCGGGAGTAACTTTAATCTTC.

In DNA, the CDR3 is TGTGCCACCAGCAGAGATTTGGGACAGCTATTTTCTGAAGCTTTCTTT. Amino acid sequence: CATSRDLGQLFSEAFF. This chain links TRBV15 with TRBJ1-1; 7 nucleotides line up with TRBD1. The CDR3 runs 16 residues. Trimming cost V 0 bases and J 6 bases; bases outside gene matches: 10. Germline CDR1 is LNHNV and CDR2 is YYDKDF (reference sequence).

The chain employs TRBV9 and TRBJ1-4, with 7 bases aligning to TRBD1. The V segment lost 0 bases and the J segment 0 bases; nucleotides outside the gene matches: 2. Per the germline V gene, CDR1 is SGDLS and CDR2 is YYNGEE. This CDR3 contains 16 residues. The CDR3 DNA reads TGTGCCAGCAGCGTAGGGACAGGTGCAACTAATGAAAAACTGTTTTTT. This encodes CASSVGTGATNEKLFF.

This chain joins TRBV7-9 and TRBJ2-5, with 8 bases matching TRBD1. Germline CDR1 is SEHNR and CDR2 is FQNEAQ (reference sequence). This CDR3 region has 16 residues. Trimming removed 5 bases from V and 2 bases from J; junction bases left unmatched: 10. The CDR3 DNA reads TGTGCCAGCAGCCATCGGACAGGGTCTCTACAAGAGACCCAGTACTTC. As protein: CASSHRTGSLQETQYF.

V and J are TRBV28 and TRBJ2-2; the D gene is possibly TRBD2 (5 bases). V dropped 6 bases and J dropped 0 bases, with 20 bases sitting between them. Germline loops: CDR1 MDHEN, CDR2 SYDVKM. The CDR3 is 18 amino acids. The CDR3 protein is CASSQPGFTLANTGELFF. CDR3 in DNA: TGTGCCAGCAGCCAGCCGGGATTCACGCTCGCGAACACCGGGGAGCTGTTTTTT.

This rearrangement joins TRBV5-1 to TRBJ1-2; possible D gene TRBD1, 6 bases. This CDR3 region has 14 residues. Trimming removed 0 bases at V and 6 bases at J, with 12 bases between. The germline gives CDR1 SGHRS, CDR2 YFSETQ. The CDR3 sequence: CASSLDSRGNGYTF. DNA of the CDR3: TGCGCCAGCAGCTTGGATTCTAGGGGGAATGGCTACACCTTC.

This chain joins TRBV7-3 and TRBJ2-7; 10 positions agree with TRBD2. The CDR3 consists of 16 residues. The germline V gene has CDR1 SGHTA and CDR2 FQGTGA. With V trimmed by 0 bases and J by 5 bases, 7 bases remained unmatched. As DNA, the CDR3 is TGTGCCAGCAGCTTAACTACGGCTAGCGGGAGCGACGAGCAGTACTTC. Residues: CASSLTTASGSDEQYF.

This sequence joins TRBV5-8 and TRBJ1-3; D ambiguous. The CDR3 extends over 15 amino acids. The V end was cut by 4 bases, the J end by 1 base, with 12 bases between. Germline V gives CDR1 SGHTS, CDR2 YDEGEE. The CDR3 sequence: CASSADSLSGNTIYF. The CDR3 DNA follows: TGTGCCAGCAGCGCGGACTCCCTATCTGGAAACACCATATATTTT.

J is TRBJ1-2 and V is TRBV21-1; the table's D call, TRBD1, has no DNA check behind it. TRBV21-1 is termed a pseudogene. This CDR3 is 14 amino acids long. CDR3 region: CASNPDRGLYGYTF. CDR3 nucleotides: TGTGCCAGCAACCCGGACAGGGGGCTGTATGGCTACACCTTC.

This sequence joins TRBV7-8 and TRBJ1-1, with 7 bases identical to TRBD1. The CDR3 length is 16 residues. Germline lookup yields CDR1 SGHVS and CDR2 FQNEAQ. The J segment lost 1 base and the V segment lost 2 bases, leaving 7 bases of the junction unmatched. CDR3 sequence (DNA): TGTGCCAGCAGCTTAATAGGGACAGTGGGGAACACTGAAGCTTTCTTT. Translated, it gives CASSLIGTVGNTEAFF.

V usage is TRBV5-1 and J usage is TRBJ2-2; 8 bases match TRBD2. The CDR3 runs 19 residues. The germline CDR1 and CDR2 sequences are SGHRS and YFSETQ. Trimming removed 1 base from V and 0 bases from J; junction bases left unmatched: 11. The chain's CDR3 is CASSLSWAGGYSNTGELFF. The CDR3 DNA sequence: TGCGCCAGCAGCTTGAGTTGGGCGGGAGGTTACTCGAACACCGGGGAGCTGTTTTTT. Together with reference TRBV5-1 and TRBJ2-2, the CDR3 gives the full variable domain: KAGVTQTPRYLIKTRGQQVTLSCSPISGHRSVSWYQQTPGQGLQFLFEYFSETQRNKGNFPGRFSGRQFSNSRSEMNVSTLELGDSALYLCASSLSWAGGYSNTGELFFGEGSRLTVL.

The V gene is TRBV6-5, the J gene TRBJ2-1; possibly TRBD2 for D (5 bases). Between the trimmed V and J ends, which lost 7 bases and 4 bases, there was a span of 17 bases. The CDR3 consists of 15 residues. Per germline, CDR1 MNHEY and CDR2 SVGAGI. CDR3 amino acids: CASTLSRTPYNEQFF. The CDR3 DNA reads TGTGCCAGCACCCTAAGTCGGACTCCATACAATGAGCAGTTCTTC.

The DNA of the CDR3 is TGTGCCAGCAGCTTGGGGATGGCGGGGGCTGAAGCTTTCTTT. It specifies CASSLGMAGAEAFF. V gene TRBV7-3 combines with J gene TRBJ1-1, with D maybe TRBD1 (5 bases). V was cut by 3 bases and J by 6 bases, with 14 bases left in between. The germline V gene has CDR1 SGHTA and CDR2 FQGTGA. This CDR3 contains 14 residues.

In nucleotides, the CDR3 is TGTGCCAGCAACTTAGCAGGGGGCGGGTATGGCTACACCTTC. It encodes CASNLAGGGYGYTF. The genes are TRBV28 and TRBJ1-2; TRBD1 matches at 8 bases. CDR1 is MDHEN, CDR2 SYDVKM, per germline. The CDR3 sequence is 14 residues long. J gave up 5 bases and V 7 bases, and 9 bases lay outside the gene matches.

The rearrangement uses TRBV11-2 and TRBJ2-2, with a tentative D call TRBD1 (5 bases). Per the germline V gene, CDR1 is SGHAT and CDR2 is FQNNGV. The CDR3 has 15 residues. V was cut by 5 bases and J by 1 base, with 11 bases left in between. Written as DNA, the CDR3 is TGTGCCAGCAGCCCGAGGCAGGGGAACACCGGGGAGCTGTTTTTT. Translation gives CASSPRQGNTGELFF.

The chain recombines TRBV9 with TRBJ1-3, with no clear D. This CDR3 region has 13 residues. Per germline, CDR1 SGDLS and CDR2 YYNGEE. V dropped 4 bases and J dropped 4 bases, with 9 bases sitting between them. CDR3 nucleotide sequence: TGTGCCAGCAGCAAGAGCTGGGGAAACACCATATATTTT. Amino acids: CASSKSWGNTIYF.

This chain joins TRBV5-1 and TRBJ1-1; 9 nucleotides align to TRBD1. The V and J ends lost 9 bases and 2 bases, in that order; junction bases with no gene match: 14. The CDR3 contains 16 residues. Germline-derived CDR1 and CDR2 are SGHRS and YFSETQ. The CDR3 nucleotides read TGCGCCACCCAGGAGGGGACAGGGAGGGCCAACACTGAAGCTTTCTTT. Protein: CATQEGTGRANTEAFF.

The chain carries TRBV19 and TRBJ1-3; D uncertain. V was pared by 6 bases and J by 4 bases, with 16 bases between. The CDR3 spans 15 residues. From germline, CDR1 is LNHDA and CDR2 SQIVND (reference sequence). The CDR3 region is CASRRATESGNTIYF. In DNA form, the CDR3 reads TGTGCCAGTAGGCGGGCGACGGAGTCAGGAAACACCATATATTTT. Complete variable domain (other parts from reference TRBV19 and TRBJ1-3): DGGITQSPKYLFRKEGQNVTLSCEQNLNHDAMYWYRQDPGQGLRLIYYSQIVNDFQKGDIAEGYSVSREKKESFPLTVTSAQKNPTAFYLCASRRATESGNTIYFGEGSWLTVV.

This clone was observed a single time. This sequence joins TRBV6-5 and TRBJ2-7, with a possible D match to TRBD1 (5 bases). The CDR3 runs to 14 residues. V was trimmed by 6 bases and J by 3 bases, leaving 15 bases between them. Per germline, CDR1 MNHEY and CDR2 SVGAGI. The chain's CDR3 is CASSSQGRNYEQYF. DNA for the CDR3: TGTGCCAGCAGCAGCCAGGGCAGGAACTACGAGCAGTACTTC.

This clone was counted a single time. The V call is TRBV18, the J call TRBJ1-1; D gene unclear. CDR1 is KGHSH and CDR2 is LQKENI in the germline V gene. The CDR3 sequence is 13 residues long. Trimming stripped 3 bases from V and 4 bases from J, with 9 bases between. The CDR3 loop reads CASSPRVGTEAFF. The CDR3, as DNA: TGTGCCAGCTCACCGAGGGTGGGCACTGAAGCTTTCTTT.

For this clone: A junction end diverges from the germline sequence, so it may reflect a read error. This chain joins TRBV30 and TRBJ1-2; D may be TRBD1 (6 bases). This CDR3 contains 11 residues. CDR1 and CDR2 from the germline V gene are GTSNPN and SVGIG (reference sequence). The DNA for the CDR3 is TGCACAGGGACCGCTAACTATGGCTACACCTTC. This translates into CTGTANYGYTF.

CDR3 loop: CASSTHSGRNYEQYF. CDR3 DNA: TGTGCCAGCAGCACCCATAGCGGGAGGAACTACGAGCAGTACTTC. This chain connects TRBV21-1 to TRBJ2-7; the D call TRBD2 from the table was never checked on the DNA. TRBV21-1 constitutes a pseudogene. This CDR3 region has 15 residues.

This clone appeared a few times. The chain employs TRBV4-1 and TRBJ2-7; possible D gene TRBD2, 5 bases. The CDR3 sequence is 14 residues long. V was trimmed by 0 bases and J by 3 bases, leaving 9 bases between them. Germline CDR1 reads MGHRA; CDR2 reads YSYEKL. CDR3 DNA sequence: TGCGCCAGCAGCCAAGATCGGACTTACTACGAGCAGTACTTC. It specifies CASSQDRTYYEQYF.